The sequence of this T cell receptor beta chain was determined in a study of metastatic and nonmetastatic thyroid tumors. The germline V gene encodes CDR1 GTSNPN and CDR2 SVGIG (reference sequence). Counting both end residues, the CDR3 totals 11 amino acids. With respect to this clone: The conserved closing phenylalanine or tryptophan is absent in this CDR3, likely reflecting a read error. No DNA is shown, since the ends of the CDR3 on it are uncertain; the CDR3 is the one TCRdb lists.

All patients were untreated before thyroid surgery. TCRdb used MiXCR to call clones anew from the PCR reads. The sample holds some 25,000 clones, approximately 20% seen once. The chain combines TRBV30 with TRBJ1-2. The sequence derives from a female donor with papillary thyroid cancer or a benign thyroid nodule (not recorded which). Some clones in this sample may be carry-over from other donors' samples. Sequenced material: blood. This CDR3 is CAWSGAGGYNS.